This TCR beta chain was identified during a study of CD8 T cells in cerebrospinal fluid in Alzheimer's disease. At the level of the study: Plate-based nested PCR sequencing and droplet-based sequencing measured CSF T cell clonal expansion.

CDR3 length: 14 residues. In germline, CDR1 is MNHNS, CDR2 SASEGT. This clonotype is labeled large based on frequency. One entry per CDR3 protein, without DNA, is what TCRdb gives after re-calling the 10x single-cell sequencing reads. The sample includes around 1,000 distinct CDR3 sequences. The origin of this receptor is a human donor in good health. This chain uses TRBV6-1 with TRBJ2-3; TCRdb's D gene call, TRBD1, goes unchecked for lack of DNA. Sequencing input: cerebrospinal fluid. CDR3 protein: CASFRTGSTDTQYF.